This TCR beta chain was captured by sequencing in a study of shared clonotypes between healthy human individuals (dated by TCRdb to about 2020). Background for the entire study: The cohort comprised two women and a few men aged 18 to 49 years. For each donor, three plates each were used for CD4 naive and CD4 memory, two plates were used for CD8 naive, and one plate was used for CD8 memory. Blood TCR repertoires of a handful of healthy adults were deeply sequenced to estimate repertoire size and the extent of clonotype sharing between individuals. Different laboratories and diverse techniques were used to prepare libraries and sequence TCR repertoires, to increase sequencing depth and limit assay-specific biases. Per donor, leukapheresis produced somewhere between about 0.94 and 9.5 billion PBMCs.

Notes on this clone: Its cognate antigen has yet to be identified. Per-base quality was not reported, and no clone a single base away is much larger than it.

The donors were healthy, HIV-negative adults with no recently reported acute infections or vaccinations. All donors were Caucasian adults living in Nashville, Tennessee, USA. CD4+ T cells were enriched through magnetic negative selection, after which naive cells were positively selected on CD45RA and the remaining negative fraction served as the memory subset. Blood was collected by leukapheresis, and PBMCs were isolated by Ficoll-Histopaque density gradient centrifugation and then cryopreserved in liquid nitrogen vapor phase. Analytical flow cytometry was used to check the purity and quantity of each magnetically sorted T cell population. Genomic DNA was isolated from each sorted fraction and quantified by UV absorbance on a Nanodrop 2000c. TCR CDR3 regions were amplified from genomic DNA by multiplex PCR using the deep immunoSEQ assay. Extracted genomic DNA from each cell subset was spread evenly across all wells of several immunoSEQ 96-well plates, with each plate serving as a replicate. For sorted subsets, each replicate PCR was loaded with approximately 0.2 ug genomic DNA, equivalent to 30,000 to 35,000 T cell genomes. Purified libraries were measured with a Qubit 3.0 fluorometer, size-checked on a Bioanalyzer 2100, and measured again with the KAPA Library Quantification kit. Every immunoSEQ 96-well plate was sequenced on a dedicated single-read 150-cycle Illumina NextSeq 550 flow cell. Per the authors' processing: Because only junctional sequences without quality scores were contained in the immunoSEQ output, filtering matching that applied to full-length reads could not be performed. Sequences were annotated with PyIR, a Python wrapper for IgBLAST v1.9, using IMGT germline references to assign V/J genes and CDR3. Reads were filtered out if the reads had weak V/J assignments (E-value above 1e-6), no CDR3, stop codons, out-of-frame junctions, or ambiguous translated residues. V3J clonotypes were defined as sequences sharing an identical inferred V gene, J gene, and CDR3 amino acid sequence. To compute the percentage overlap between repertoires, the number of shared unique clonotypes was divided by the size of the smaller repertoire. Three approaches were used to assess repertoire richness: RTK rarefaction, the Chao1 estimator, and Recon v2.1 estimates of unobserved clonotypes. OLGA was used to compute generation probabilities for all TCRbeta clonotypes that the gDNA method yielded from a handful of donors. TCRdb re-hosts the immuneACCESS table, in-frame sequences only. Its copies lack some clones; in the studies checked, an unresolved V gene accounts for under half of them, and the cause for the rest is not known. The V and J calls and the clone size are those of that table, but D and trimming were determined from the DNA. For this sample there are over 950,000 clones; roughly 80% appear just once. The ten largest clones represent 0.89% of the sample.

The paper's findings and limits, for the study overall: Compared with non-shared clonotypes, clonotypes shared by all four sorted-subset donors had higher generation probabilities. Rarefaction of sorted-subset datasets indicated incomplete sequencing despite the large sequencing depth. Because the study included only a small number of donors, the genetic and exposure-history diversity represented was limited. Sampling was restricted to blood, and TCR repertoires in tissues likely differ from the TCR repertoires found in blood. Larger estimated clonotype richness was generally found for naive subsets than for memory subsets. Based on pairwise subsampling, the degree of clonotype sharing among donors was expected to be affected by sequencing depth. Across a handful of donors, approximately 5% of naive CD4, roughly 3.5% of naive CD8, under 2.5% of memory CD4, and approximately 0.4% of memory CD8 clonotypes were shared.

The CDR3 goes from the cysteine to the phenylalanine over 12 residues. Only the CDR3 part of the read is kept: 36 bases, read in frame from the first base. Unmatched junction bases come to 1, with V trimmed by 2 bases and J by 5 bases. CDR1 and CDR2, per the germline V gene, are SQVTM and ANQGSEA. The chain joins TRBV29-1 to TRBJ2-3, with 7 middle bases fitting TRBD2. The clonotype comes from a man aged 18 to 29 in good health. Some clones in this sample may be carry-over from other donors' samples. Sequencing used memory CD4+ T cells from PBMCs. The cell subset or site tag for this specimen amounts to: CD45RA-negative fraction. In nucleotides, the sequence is TGCAGCGTTGAATCTAGCGGAGATACGCAGTATTTT. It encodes CSVESSGDTQYF.